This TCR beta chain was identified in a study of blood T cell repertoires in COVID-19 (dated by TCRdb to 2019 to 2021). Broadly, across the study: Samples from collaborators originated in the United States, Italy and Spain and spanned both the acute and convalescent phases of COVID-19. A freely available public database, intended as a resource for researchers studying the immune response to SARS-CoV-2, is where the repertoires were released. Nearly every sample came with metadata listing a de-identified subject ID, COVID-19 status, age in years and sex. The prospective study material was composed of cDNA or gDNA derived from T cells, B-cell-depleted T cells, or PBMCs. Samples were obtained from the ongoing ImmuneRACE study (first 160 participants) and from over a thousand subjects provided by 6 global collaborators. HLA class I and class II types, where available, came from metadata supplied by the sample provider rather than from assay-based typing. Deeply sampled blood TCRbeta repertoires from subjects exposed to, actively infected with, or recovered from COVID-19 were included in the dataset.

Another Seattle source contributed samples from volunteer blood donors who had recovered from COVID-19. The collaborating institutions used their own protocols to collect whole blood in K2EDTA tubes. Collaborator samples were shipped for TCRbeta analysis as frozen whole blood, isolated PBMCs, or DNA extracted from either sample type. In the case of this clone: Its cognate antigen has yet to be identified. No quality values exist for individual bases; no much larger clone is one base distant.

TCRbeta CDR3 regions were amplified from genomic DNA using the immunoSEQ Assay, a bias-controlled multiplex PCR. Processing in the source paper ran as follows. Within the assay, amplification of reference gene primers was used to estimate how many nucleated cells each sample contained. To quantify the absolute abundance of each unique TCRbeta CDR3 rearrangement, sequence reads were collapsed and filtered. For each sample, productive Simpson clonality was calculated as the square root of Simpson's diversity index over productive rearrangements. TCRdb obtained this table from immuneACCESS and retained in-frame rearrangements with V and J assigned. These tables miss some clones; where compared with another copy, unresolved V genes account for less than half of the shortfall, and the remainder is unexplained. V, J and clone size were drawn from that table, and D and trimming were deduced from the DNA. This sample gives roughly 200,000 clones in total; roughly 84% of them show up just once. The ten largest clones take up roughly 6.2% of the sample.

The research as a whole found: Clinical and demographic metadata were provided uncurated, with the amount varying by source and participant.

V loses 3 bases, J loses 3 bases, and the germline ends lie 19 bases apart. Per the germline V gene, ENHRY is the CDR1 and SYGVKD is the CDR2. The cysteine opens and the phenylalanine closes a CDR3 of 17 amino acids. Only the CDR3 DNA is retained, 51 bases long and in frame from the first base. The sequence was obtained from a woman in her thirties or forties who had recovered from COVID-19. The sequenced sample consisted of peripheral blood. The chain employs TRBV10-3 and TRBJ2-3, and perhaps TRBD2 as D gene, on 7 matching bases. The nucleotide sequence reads TGTGCCATCAGTGATTACAGGGAGGGAGAATCGACAGATACGCAGTATTTT. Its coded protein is CAISDYREGESTDTQYF.